The clone carrying this T cell receptor (beta chain) showed up many times. Amplification of TCR alpha and beta CDR3 regions from RNA used iRepertoire nested multiplex PCR. From the multiplex PCR reads, TCRdb called clonotypes with MiXCR, one entry per CDR3 protein. Of fewer than 200,000 distinct CDR3 sequences listed, roughly a third are singletons. The data derive from a study of glioma-infiltrating T cells. Sequenced material: glioma tissue, nonneoplastic brain tissue, or PBMCs (not recorded which). The sequence was obtained from a human donor with low-grade glioma or glioblastoma, undergoing nonglioma brain surgery, or in good health (not recorded which).

The CDR3 reads CASSARTGHYGYTF. In DNA form, the CDR3 reads TGTGCCAGCAGCGCGCGGACCGGGCACTATGGCTACACCTTC. J is TRBJ1-2 and V is TRBV7-2; D remains unclear. CDR1 and CDR2 from the germline V gene are SGHTA and FQGNSA. The CDR3 contains 14 residues. Between the trimmed V and J ends, which lost 5 bases and 3 bases, there was a span of 13 bases.